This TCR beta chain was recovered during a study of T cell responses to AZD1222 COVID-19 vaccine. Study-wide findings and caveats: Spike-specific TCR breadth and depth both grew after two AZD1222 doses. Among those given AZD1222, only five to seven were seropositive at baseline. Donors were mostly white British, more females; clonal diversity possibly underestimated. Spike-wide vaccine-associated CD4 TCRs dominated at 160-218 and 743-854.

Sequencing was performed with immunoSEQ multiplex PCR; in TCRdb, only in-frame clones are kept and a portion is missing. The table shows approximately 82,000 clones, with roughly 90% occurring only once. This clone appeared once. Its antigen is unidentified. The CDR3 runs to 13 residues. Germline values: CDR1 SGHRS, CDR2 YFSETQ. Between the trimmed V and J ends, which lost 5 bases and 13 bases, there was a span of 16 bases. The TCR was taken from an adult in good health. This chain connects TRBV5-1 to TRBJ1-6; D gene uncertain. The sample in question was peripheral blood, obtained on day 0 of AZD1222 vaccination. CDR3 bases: TGCGCCAGCAGGGGGTTACCCGGTGATCCCCTCCACTTT. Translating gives CASRGLPGDPLHF.